Following are 10 T cell receptor beta chains from one sample sequenced in a study of OX40 agonist ivuxolimab in advanced cancers. Sequencing was performed with immunoSEQ multiplex PCR; in TCRdb, only in-frame clones are kept and a portion is missing. The sample has over 55,000 clones, more than 80% seen once; the top ten hold 11%. The specimen comprised CD4+ or CD8+ T cells sorted from blood, sampled in a trial of the OX40 agonist ivuxolimab. The receptors stem from an adult with an advanced solid tumor such as melanoma, head and neck, liver or kidney cancer.

The J gene is TRBJ2-3, the V gene TRBV5-4; D is ambiguous. V shed 0 bases and J shed 2 bases, with 16 bases lying between them. The CDR3 length is 17 residues. The germline gives CDR1 SGHNT, CDR2 YYREEE (reference sequence). The CDR3 nucleotides read TGTGCCAGCAGCTTGGAACCGCCACAGCCCCTCACAGATACGCAGTATTTT. Translated, it gives CASSLEPPQPLTDTQYF.

This CDR3 reads CASSRGGAGRPQHF. In nucleotides, the CDR3 is TGTGCCAGCAGCCGCGGGGGGGCGGGGAGGCCCCAGCATTTT. The chain couples TRBV11-2 to TRBJ1-5; perhaps TRBD1 as D (6 bases). The CDR3 totals 14 residues. V was pared by 5 bases and J by 9 bases, with 17 bases between. Germline-derived CDR1 and CDR2 are SGHAT and FQNNGV.

V usage is TRBV5-4 and J usage is TRBJ2-1; 12 bases align to TRBD2. This CDR3 is 17 amino acids long. Germline V gives CDR1 SGHNT, CDR2 YYREEE (reference sequence). V was clipped by 5 bases and J by 7 bases; unmatched bases: 13. The CDR3, as DNA: TGTGCCAGCAGTTCCGATGGTGGACTAGCGGGGAGGAATGAGCAGTTCTTC. Amino acids: CASSSDGGLAGRNEQFF.

The chain recombines TRBV5-5 with TRBJ1-1, with D unresolved. In germline, CDR1 is SGHKS, CDR2 YYEKEE (reference sequence). The CDR3 has 12 residues. Deletions cut 4 bases from V and 3 bases from J, with 7 bases between. In DNA form, the CDR3 reads TGTGCCAGCAGCCCCGTTTACACTGAAGCTTTCTTT. This translates into CASSPVYTEAFF.

The chain couples TRBV9 to TRBJ2-1, with 8 bases matching TRBD1. The CDR3 covers 16 residues. Germline-derived CDR1 and CDR2 are SGDLS and YYNGEE. V lost 4 bases, J lost 4 bases, and 10 bases stayed unmatched. CDR3 protein: CASSTRQGRRYNEQFF. The CDR3 nucleotides read TGTGCCAGCAGCACCCGACAGGGGCGGAGGTACAATGAGCAGTTCTTC.

V usage is TRBV19 and J usage is TRBJ1-2, with 8 bases that match TRBD1. Germline CDR1 is LNHDA and CDR2 is SQIVND (reference sequence). There are 15 residues in the CDR3. V was clipped by 3 bases and J by 5 bases; unmatched bases: 8. This chain's CDR3 is CASSMVGQGGYGYTF. In nucleotides, the CDR3 is TGTGCCAGTAGTATGGTCGGACAGGGTGGTTATGGCTACACCTTC.

The J gene is TRBJ1-2, the V gene TRBV7-9, with 11 bases aligning to TRBD1. This CDR3 is 15 amino acids long. The V and J ends lost 2 bases and 8 bases, in that order; junction bases with no gene match: 7. In germline, CDR1 is SEHNR, CDR2 FQNEAQ (reference sequence). CDR3 DNA: TGTGCCAGCAGCTTATCGGACAGGGGGCGACGGGGCTACACCTTC. Translation: CASSLSDRGRRGYTF.

The chain joins TRBV6-6 to TRBJ1-5; D remains unclear. The CDR3 consists of 15 residues. The V and J ends lost 4 bases and 2 bases respectively, with 12 bases between them. The germline V gene encodes CDR1 MNHNY and CDR2 SVGAGI (reference sequence). The CDR3 protein is CASSSSPIRNQPQHF. In DNA, the CDR3 is TGTGCCAGCAGTTCCTCCCCAATCCGCAATCAGCCCCAGCATTTT.

The rearrangement uses TRBV10-1 and TRBJ2-1; possibly TRBD1 or TRBD2 for D (7 bases each). Per the germline V gene, CDR1 is WNHNN and CDR2 is SYGVQD (reference sequence). The CDR3 runs to 17 residues. Trimming cost V 6 bases and J 7 bases, with 25 bases left between them. CDR3 residues: CASRGQARGEGGNEQFF. In nucleotides, the CDR3 is TGCGCCAGCAGGGGCCAGGCCAGGGGGGAGGGGGGAAATGAGCAGTTCTTC.

Points on this clone: Within the sample, other DNA sequences also encode this same CDR3. The gene calls are TRBV5-6 and TRBJ1-3; D gene unclear. Germline values: CDR1 SGHDT, CDR2 YYEEEE. V was cut by 0 bases and J by 4 bases, with 2 bases left in between. This CDR3 is 12 amino acids long. Here the CDR3 DNA reads TGTGCCAGCAGCTTGGGGGGAAACACCATATATTTT. Its translation is CASSLGGNTIYF.